This TCR beta chain was captured by sequencing in a study of immune evolution from preneoplasia to lung adenocarcinoma. Nucleic acids came from premalignant or tumor cells enriched by macro-dissection. Note on this clone: Its specificity is unknown. Other DNA variants within this sample encode the same CDR3.

The data were produced by immunoSEQ multiplex PCR, yet TCRdb's version contains in-frame clones alone and is incomplete. The data hold tens of thousands of clones, with 70% to 85% observed a single time. Notes on the study in general: Compared with EGFR-mutant or double wild-type lesions, KRAS-mutant nodules were more clonal. Clonality was highest in normal lung, lower in later-stage lesions apparently.

The CDR3 loop spans 15 amino acids. The germline CDR1 and CDR2 sequences are SGHKS and YYEKEE (reference sequence). The J segment lost 4 bases and the V segment lost 0 bases, leaving 4 bases of the junction unmatched. The sequenced material came from FFPE invasive lung adenocarcinoma tissue. This receptor was identified in a person between 55 and 70 years old with lung adenocarcinoma. The rearrangement links TRBV5-5 to TRBJ2-1; 7 nucleotides align to TRBD2. CDR3 nucleotides: TGTGCCAGCAGCTTGGGTCTAGCGGTATACAATGAGCAGTTCTTC. This gives the protein CASSLGLAVYNEQFF. Combining the CDR3 with reference TRBV5-5 and TRBJ2-1 gives the whole variable domain DAGVTQSPTHLIKTRGQQVTLRCSPISGHKSVSWYQQVLGQGPQFIFQYYEKEERGRGNFPDRFSARQFPNYSSELNVNALLLGDSALYLCASSLGLAVYNEQFFGPGTRLTVL.